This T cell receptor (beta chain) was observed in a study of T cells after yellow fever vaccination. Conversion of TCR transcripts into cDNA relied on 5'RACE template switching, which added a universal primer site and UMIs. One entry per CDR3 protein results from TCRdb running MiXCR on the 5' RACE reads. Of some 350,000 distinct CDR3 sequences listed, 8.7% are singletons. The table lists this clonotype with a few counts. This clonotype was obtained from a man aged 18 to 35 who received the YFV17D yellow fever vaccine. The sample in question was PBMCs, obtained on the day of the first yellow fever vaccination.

CDR3 sequence reads: CASSPIGDHGYTF. The CDR3 bases are TGTGCCAGCTCACCTATCGGAGATCACGGCTACACCTTC. This chain joins TRBV18 and TRBJ1-2; D gene uncertain. Trimming shortened V by 3 bases and J by 8 bases, and 13 bases separated the two germline ends. The CDR3 covers 13 residues. Germline values: CDR1 KGHSH, CDR2 LQKENI.